Each of the 26 T cell receptor beta chains below was sequenced from the same sample in a study of blood T cell repertoires in COVID-19. TCRdb's table, derived via immunoSEQ multiplex PCR, lists solely in-frame clones and lacks some. The repertoire holds some 150,000 clones, with about four fifths as singletons. Specimen: peripheral blood. Receptors were obtained from a human donor in a cohort sampled during active COVID-19.

The chain has TRBV6-5 and TRBJ2-5; D may be TRBD2 (6 bases). V gave up 6 bases and J gave up 9 bases, with 17 bases separating them. The CDR3 extends over 13 amino acids. The germline V gene encodes CDR1 MNHEY and CDR2 SVGAGI. The CDR3, as DNA: TGTGCCAGCAGCGGAACGGGGGAAGGAGCCCAGTACTTC. Its translation is CASSGTGEGAQYF.

The chain is built from TRBV21-1 and TRBJ1-4; the DNA was not used to check the table's D call, TRBD1. TRBV21-1 is labeled a pseudogene. The CDR3 consists of 13 residues. In nucleotides, the CDR3 is TGTGCCAGAACCGGGACAGGGTCTGAAAAACTGTTTTTT. This encodes CARTGTGSEKLFF.

The sample holds a few counts of this clone. The chain is built from TRBV21-1 and TRBJ1-5. TRBV21-1 is a known pseudogene. This CDR3 spans 16 amino acids. The CDR3 nucleotides read TGTGCCAGCAGCAGAACACCCGCGGGCTTCCGTCAGCCCCAGCATTTT. It codes for CASSRTPAGFRQPQHF.

This clone occurred once. V is TRBV6-5 and J is TRBJ2-6; TRBD2 matches at 7 bases. Germline lookup yields CDR1 MNHEY and CDR2 SVGAGI. The trim removed 4 bases at V and 2 bases at J, leaving 2 bases unmatched. This CDR3 region has 15 residues. CDR3 residues: CASSLGGAGANVLTF. DNA of the CDR3: TGTGCCAGCAGTTTGGGGGGGGCTGGGGCCAACGTCCTGACTTTC.

This rearrangement joins TRBV29-1 to TRBJ2-1; the match to TRBD2 covers 8 bases. Germline lookup yields CDR1 SQVTM and CDR2 ANQGSEA. The CDR3 has 16 amino acids. Losses at the gene ends were 3 bases for V and 12 bases for J; bases not matched to a gene: 19. The CDR3 nucleotides are TGCAGCGTTGATCCGCAGCCCGTAGCGGGGAGGGCGGCGCAGTTCTTC. Protein sequence: CSVDPQPVAGRAAQFF.

This chain links TRBV29-1 with TRBJ1-2, with D unresolved. The CDR3 runs to 13 residues. The V end lost 7 bases, the J end lost 4 bases, and 16 bases lay between the germline ends. From germline, CDR1 is SQVTM and CDR2 ANQGSEA. CDR3 nucleotides: TGCAGCGGGAAGCTGGCGGGCCTCTATGGCTACACCTTC. Encoded protein: CSGKLAGLYGYTF.

The rearrangement links TRBV19 to TRBJ2-4; TRBD1 is a possible D gene (6 bases). Germline CDR1 reads LNHDA; CDR2 reads SQIVND (reference sequence). V shed 7 bases and J shed 1 base, with 14 bases lying between them. This CDR3 region has 15 residues. CDR3 DNA: TGTGCCAGTAATATGGGGGCACCCGCCAAAAACATTCAGTACTTC. The encoded protein is CASNMGAPAKNIQYF.

This rearrangement joins TRBV29-1 to TRBJ2-1, with TRBD1 identical over 8 bases. The CDR3 runs 13 residues. The germline gives CDR1 SQVTM, CDR2 ANQGSEA. V lost 5 bases to trimming and J lost 5 bases; unmatched junction nucleotides: 5. The DNA for the CDR3 is TGCAGCGTTCCAAGGACAGGGAACAATGAGCAGTTCTTC. Translation: CSVPRTGNNEQFF.

The chain links TRBV11-2 to TRBJ2-5; the D gene is possibly TRBD2 (5 bases). The CDR3 has 15 amino acids. Trimming shortened V by 5 bases and J by 2 bases, and 15 bases separated the two germline ends. Germline V gives CDR1 SGHAT, CDR2 FQNNGV. The chain's CDR3 is CASSPRTQPQETQYF. For the CDR3, the DNA is TGTGCCAGCAGCCCCAGGACTCAACCTCAAGAGACCCAGTACTTC.

This clone was detected only once. The rearrangement uses TRBV5-1 and TRBJ2-3; tentatively, D is TRBD1 (5 bases). Trimming took off 0 bases at V and 1 base at J, with 12 bases between the two ends. Germline CDR1 is SGHRS and CDR2 is YFSETQ. This CDR3 region has 16 residues. The CDR3 is CASSLAGQRGTDTQYF. Here the CDR3 DNA reads TGCGCCAGCAGCTTGGCAGGGCAGAGAGGCACAGATACGCAGTATTTT.

The chain has TRBV27 and TRBJ1-1; D not resolved. Germline V gives CDR1 MNHEY, CDR2 SMNVEV (reference sequence). This CDR3 has 16 residues. V lost 5 bases and J lost 4, with 20 bases in between. The CDR3 DNA reads as TGTGCCAGCAGTGAAAGTGGAATCAAACGGGGCACTGAAGCTTTCTTT. Translation gives CASSESGIKRGTEAFF.

The rearrangement joins TRBV9 to TRBJ2-3, with 9 bases aligning to TRBD2. Germline CDR1 reads SGDLS; CDR2 reads YYNGEE. Trimming removed 0 bases from V and 4 bases from J; junction bases left unmatched: 3. This CDR3 spans 15 amino acids. The CDR3 spells CASSVGGGGADTQYF. In nucleotides, the CDR3 is TGTGCCAGCAGCGTAGGAGGCGGGGGGGCAGATACGCAGTATTTT.

This clone has just one count. The chain combines TRBV4-2 with TRBJ1-5; tentatively, D is TRBD1 (5 bases). The CDR3 is 16 residues long. CDR1 and CDR2 from the germline V gene are LGHNA and YNFKEQ. Trimming took 0 bases from V and 4 from J, leaving 13 bases between them. For the CDR3, the DNA is TGTGCCAGCAGCCAAGACGTTCGGGGGGGTAATCAGCCCCAGCATTTT. It codes for CASSQDVRGGNQPQHF.

This chain uses TRBV10-2 with TRBJ2-3, with D tentatively TRBD2 (5 bases). Per germline, CDR1 WSHSY and CDR2 SAAADI. V was pared by 4 bases and J by 0 bases, with 11 bases between. This CDR3 region has 15 residues. In DNA form, the CDR3 reads TGCGCCAGCAGTGCGACTACCCCCAGCACAGATACGCAGTATTTT. Translation gives CASSATTPSTDTQYF.

This clone has a single count. V is TRBV5-1 and J is TRBJ2-5; 8 nucleotides align to TRBD2. Trimming at V came to 3 bases and at J to 1 base, leaving 8 bases not matched to a gene. The CDR3 covers 16 residues. The germline V gene has CDR1 SGHRS and CDR2 YFSETQ. As DNA, the CDR3 is TGCGCCAGCAGCTACAAAAAAGCGGGAGCCCAAGAGACCCAGTACTTC. This translates into CASSYKKAGAQETQYF.

The J gene is TRBJ1-5, the V gene TRBV13; D unclear. V was trimmed by 3 bases and J by 7 bases, leaving 10 bases between them. This CDR3 comprises 13 residues. Germline CDR1 reads PRHDT; CDR2 reads FYEKMQ (reference sequence). The CDR3 bases are TGTGCCAGCAGCTTTGGTATTCGGCAGCCCCAGCATTTT. Translating it yields CASSFGIRQPQHF.

The chain recombines TRBV12-5 with TRBJ2-7, with TRBD1 as a possible D gene (6 bases). Between the trimmed V and J ends, which lost 5 bases and 7 bases, there was a span of 12 bases. The CDR3 runs 12 residues. The germline V gene encodes CDR1 LGHNT and CDR2 FRNRAP. This CDR3 is CASGPRTEEQYF. The CDR3 DNA sequence: TGTGCTAGTGGTCCGAGGACAGAGGAGCAGTACTTC.

The V gene is TRBV7-3, the J gene TRBJ2-1; possible D gene TRBD1, 5 bases. Germline-derived CDR1 and CDR2 are SGHTA and FQGTGA. CDR3 length equals 16 residues. Trimming left V 5 bases short and J 6 bases short, with 20 bases between. The CDR3 protein is CASSPQAGYSFNEQFF. As DNA, the CDR3 is TGTGCCAGCAGCCCGCAGGCAGGGTATAGTTTCAATGAGCAGTTCTTC.

This clone has a single count. J is TRBJ2-3 and V is TRBV2; 11 bases align to TRBD2. Germline CDR1 is SNHLY and CDR2 is FYNNEI. Losses at the gene ends were 4 bases for V and 4 bases for J; bases not matched to a gene: 4. This CDR3 has 15 residues. The CDR3 DNA sequence: TGTGCCAGCAGTGGGGGTAGCGGGAGGGCAGATACGCAGTATTTT. Its translation: CASSGGSGRADTQYF.

The CDR3 here is CASSLTGVGTEAFF. DNA of the CDR3: TGTGCCAGCAGCCTTACAGGGGTGGGTACTGAAGCTTTCTTT. The chain carries TRBV5-6 and TRBJ1-1; 7 bases are shared with TRBD1. Trimming removed 4 bases from V and 5 bases from J; junction bases left unmatched: 8. Looked up from germline, CDR1 is SGHDT and CDR2 is YYEEEE. The CDR3 is made up of 14 amino acids. Together with reference TRBV5-6 and TRBJ1-1, the CDR3 gives the full variable domain: DAGVTQSPTHLIKTRGQQVTLRCSPKSGHDTVSWYQQALGQGPQFIFQYYEEEERQRGNFPDRFSGHQFPNYSSELNVNALLLGDSALYLCASSLTGVGTEAFFGQGTRLTVV.

This chain connects TRBV14 to TRBJ1-1; 7 nucleotides agree with TRBD1. Germline loops: CDR1 SGHDN, CDR2 FVKESK. J was trimmed by 5 bases and V by 10 bases; bases with no gene match: 10. This CDR3 spans 13 amino acids. CDR3: CATQRQGGTEAFF. The CDR3 coding sequence is TGTGCCACCCAGCGGCAGGGGGGTACTGAAGCTTTCTTT.

The J gene is TRBJ1-5, the V gene TRBV15, with unresolved D. Per germline, CDR1 LNHNV and CDR2 YYDKDF (reference sequence). This CDR3 is 13 amino acids long. Deletions cut 0 bases from V and 4 bases from J, with 4 bases between. The CDR3 spells CATSRDPNQPQHF. DNA for the CDR3: TGTGCCACCAGCAGAGACCCGAATCAGCCCCAGCATTTT.

The chain uses TRBV30 and TRBJ1-2; no reliable D call. The V end lost 3 bases, the J end lost 4 bases, and 12 bases lay between the germline ends. The length of the CDR3 is 13 residues. Germline values: CDR1 GTSNPN, CDR2 SVGIG (reference sequence). Written as DNA, the CDR3 is TGTGCCTGGAGGCCCCTCCCGGGCTATGGCTACACCTTC. Its protein product is CAWRPLPGYGYTF.

This sequence joins TRBV19 and TRBJ1-1; 7 bases map to TRBD1. V lost 4 bases to trimming and J lost 5 bases; unmatched junction nucleotides: 7. Germline V CDR1 and CDR2: LNHDA, SQIVND (reference sequence). This CDR3 contains 14 residues. CDR3 bases: TGTGCCAGTAGTACGCAAACAGGGGTTACTGAAGCTTTCTTT. Encoded protein: CASSTQTGVTEAFF. The variable domain in full, completed from reference TRBV19 and TRBJ1-1, reads DGGITQSPKYLFRKEGQNVTLSCEQNLNHDAMYWYRQDPGQGLRLIYYSQIVNDFQKGDIAEGYSVSREKKESFPLTVTSAQKNPTAFYLCASSTQTGVTEAFFGQGTRLTVV.

This sequence joins TRBV28 and TRBJ1-1; tentative D call: TRBD1 (5 bases). Trimming cost V 7 bases and J 3 bases, with 21 bases left between them. Germline-derived CDR1 and CDR2 are MDHEN and SYDVKM. This CDR3 is built from 16 residues. The CDR3 nucleotides read TGTGCCAGCACCCGGAGGGGCAGGCGGGGAGACACTGAAGCTTTCTTT. It encodes CASTRRGRRGDTEAFF.

The genes are TRBV7-8 and TRBJ1-3; D perhaps matches TRBD1 (5 bases). The CDR3 consists of 16 residues. Germline CDR1 SGHVS, CDR2 FQNEAQ. Trimming took 1 base from V and 0 from J, leaving 10 bases between them. The chain's CDR3 is CASSLVGTRSGNTIYF. CDR3 nucleotide sequence: TGTGCCAGCAGCTTAGTTGGGACTCGCTCTGGAAACACCATATATTTT.